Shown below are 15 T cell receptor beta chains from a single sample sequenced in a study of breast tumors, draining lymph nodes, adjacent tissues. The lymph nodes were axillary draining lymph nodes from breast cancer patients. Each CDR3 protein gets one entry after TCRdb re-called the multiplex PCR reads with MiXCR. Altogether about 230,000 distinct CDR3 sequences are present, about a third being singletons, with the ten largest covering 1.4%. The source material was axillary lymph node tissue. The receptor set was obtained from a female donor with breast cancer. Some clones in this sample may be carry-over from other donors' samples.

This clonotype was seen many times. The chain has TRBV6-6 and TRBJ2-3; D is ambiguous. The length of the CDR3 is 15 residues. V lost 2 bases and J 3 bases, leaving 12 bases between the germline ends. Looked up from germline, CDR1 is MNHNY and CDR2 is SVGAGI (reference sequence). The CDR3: CASSYEPQTTDTQYF. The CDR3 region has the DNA TGTGCCAGCAGTTACGAGCCCCAAACGACAGATACGCAGTATTTT.

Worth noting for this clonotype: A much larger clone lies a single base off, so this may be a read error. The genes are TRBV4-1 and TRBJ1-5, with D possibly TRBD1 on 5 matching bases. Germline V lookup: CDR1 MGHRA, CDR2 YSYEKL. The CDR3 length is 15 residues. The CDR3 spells CASSKDSIEGQPQHF. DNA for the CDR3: TGCGCCAGCAGCAAAGACAGTATAGAGGGCCAGCCCCAGCATTTT.

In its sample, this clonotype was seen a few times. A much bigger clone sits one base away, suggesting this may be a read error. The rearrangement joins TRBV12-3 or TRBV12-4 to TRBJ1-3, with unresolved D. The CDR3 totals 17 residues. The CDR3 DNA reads TGTGCCAGCAGTTTAGTTGCAGGCCTCCTCTCTGGAAACGCCATATATTTT. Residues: CASSLVAGLLSGNAIYF.

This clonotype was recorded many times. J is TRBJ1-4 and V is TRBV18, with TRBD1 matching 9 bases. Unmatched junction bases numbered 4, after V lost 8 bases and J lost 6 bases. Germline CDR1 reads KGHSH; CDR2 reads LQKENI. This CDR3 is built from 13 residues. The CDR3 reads CASHRDRDEKLFF. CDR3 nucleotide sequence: TGTGCCAGCCACCGGGACAGGGATGAAAAACTGTTTTTT.

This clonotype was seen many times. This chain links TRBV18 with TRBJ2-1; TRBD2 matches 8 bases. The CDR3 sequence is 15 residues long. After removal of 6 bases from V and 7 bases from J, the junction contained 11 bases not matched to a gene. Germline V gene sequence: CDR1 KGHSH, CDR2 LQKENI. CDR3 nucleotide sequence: TGTGCCAGCTCCCGGGTCGGGAGGGCCAGTAATGAGCAGTTCTTC. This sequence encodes CASSRVGRASNEQFF.

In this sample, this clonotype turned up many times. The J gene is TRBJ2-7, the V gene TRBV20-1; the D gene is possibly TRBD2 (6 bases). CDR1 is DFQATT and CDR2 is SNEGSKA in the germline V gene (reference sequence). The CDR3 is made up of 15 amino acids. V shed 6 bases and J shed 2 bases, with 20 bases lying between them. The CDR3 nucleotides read TGCAGTGCCCCAGATGGGAGGCGCGGACCCTACGAGCAGTACTTC. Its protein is CSAPDGRRGPYEQYF.

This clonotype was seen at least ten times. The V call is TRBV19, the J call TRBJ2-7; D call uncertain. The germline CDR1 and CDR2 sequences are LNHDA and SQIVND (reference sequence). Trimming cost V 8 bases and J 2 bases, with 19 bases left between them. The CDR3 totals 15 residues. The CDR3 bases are TGTGCCAGTTCTCCATCTTTCCGGCGACCCTACGAGCAGTACTTC. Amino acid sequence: CASSPSFRRPYEQYF.

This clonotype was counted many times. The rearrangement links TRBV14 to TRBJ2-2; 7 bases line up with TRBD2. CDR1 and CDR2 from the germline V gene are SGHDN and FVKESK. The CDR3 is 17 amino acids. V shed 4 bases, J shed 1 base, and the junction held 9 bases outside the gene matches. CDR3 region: CASSRRRRELNTGELFF. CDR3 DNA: TGTGCCAGCAGCCGACGCCGGCGGGAGTTGAACACCGGGGAGCTGTTTTTT.

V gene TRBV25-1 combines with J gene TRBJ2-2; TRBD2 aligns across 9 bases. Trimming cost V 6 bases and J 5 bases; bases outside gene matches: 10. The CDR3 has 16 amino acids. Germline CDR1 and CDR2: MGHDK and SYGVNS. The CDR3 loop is CASSVVLAGGTGELFF. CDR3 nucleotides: TGTGCCAGCAGCGTTGTACTAGCGGGCGGGACCGGGGAGCTGTTTTTT.

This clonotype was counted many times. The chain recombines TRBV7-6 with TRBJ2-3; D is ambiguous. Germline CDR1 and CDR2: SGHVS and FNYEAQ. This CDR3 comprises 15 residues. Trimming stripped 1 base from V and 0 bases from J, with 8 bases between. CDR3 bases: TGTGCCAGCAGCTTAGGCGTCAAAAGCACAGATACGCAGTATTTT. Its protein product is CASSLGVKSTDTQYF.

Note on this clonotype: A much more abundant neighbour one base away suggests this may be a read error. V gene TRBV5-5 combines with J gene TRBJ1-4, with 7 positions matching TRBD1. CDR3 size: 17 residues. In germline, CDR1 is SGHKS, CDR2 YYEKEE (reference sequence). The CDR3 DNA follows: TGTGCCAGCAGCCACCTTTGGGCCGGAGGACAGGAGGGAAAACTGGTTTTT. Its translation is CASSHLWAGGQEGKLVF.

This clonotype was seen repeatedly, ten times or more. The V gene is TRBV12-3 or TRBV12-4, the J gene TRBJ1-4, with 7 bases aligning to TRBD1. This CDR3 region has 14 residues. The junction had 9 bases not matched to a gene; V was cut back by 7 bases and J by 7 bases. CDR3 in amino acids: CASKPTGPREKLFF. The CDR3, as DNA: TGTGCCAGCAAGCCGACAGGGCCTCGTGAAAAACTGTTTTTT.

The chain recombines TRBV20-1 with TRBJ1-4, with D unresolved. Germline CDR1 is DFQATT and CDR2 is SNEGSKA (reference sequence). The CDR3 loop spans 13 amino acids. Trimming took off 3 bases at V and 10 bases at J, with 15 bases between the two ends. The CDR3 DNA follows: TGCAGTGCTAGGGATTTGACTAGCGGAAAACTGTTTTTT. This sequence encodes CSARDLTSGKLFF.

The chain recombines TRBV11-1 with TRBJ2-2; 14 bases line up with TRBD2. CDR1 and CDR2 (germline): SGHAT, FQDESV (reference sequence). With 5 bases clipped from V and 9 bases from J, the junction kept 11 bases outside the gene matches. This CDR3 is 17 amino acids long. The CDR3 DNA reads TGTGCCAGCAGCACGAGGACTAGCGGGAGGCGGAACCGGGAGCTGTTTTTT. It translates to CASSTRTSGRRNRELFF.

The CDR3 sequence is CSAEGQGCQGYTF. In DNA, the CDR3 is TGCAGTGCGGAAGGACAGGGGTGTCAAGGCTACACCTTC. The rearrangement links TRBV20-1 to TRBJ1-2; 9 positions agree with TRBD1. J lost 8 bases, V lost 6 bases, and 10 bases had no gene match. The CDR3 is made up of 13 amino acids. Germline V gene data show CDR1 as DFQATT and CDR2 as SNEGSKA (reference sequence).